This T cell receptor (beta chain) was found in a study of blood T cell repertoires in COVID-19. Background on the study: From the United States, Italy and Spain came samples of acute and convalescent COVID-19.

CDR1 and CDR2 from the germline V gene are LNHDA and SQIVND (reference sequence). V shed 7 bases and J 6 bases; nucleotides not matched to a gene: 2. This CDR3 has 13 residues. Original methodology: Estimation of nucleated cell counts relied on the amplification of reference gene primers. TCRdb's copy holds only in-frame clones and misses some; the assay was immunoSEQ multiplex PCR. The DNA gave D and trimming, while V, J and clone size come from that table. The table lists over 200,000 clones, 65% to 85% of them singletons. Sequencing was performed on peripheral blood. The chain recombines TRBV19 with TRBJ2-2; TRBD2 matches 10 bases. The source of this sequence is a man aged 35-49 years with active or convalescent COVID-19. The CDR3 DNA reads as TGTGCCAGTAAGCGGGAGGGTGCCGGGGAGCTGTTTTTT. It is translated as CASKREGAGELFF.